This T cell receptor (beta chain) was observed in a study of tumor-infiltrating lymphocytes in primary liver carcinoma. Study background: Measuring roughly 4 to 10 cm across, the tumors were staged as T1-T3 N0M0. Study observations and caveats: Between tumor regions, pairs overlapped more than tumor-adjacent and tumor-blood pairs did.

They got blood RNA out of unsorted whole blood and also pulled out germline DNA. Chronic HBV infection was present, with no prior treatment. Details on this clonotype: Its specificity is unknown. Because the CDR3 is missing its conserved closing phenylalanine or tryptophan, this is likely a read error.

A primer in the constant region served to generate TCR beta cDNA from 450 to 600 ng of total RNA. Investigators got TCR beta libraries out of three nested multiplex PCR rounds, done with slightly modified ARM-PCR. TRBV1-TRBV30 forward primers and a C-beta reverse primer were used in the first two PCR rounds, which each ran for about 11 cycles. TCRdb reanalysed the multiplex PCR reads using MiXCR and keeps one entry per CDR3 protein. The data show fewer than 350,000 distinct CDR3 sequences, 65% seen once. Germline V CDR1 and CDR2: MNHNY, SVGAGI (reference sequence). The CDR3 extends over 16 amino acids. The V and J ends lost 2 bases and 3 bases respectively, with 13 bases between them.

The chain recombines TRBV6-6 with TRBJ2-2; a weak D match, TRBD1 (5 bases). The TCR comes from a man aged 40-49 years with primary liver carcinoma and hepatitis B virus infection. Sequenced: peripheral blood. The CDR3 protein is CASSYTSGPDTGELFY. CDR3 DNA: TGTGCCAGCAGTTACACGTCAGGGCCGGACACCGGGGAGCTGTTTTAT.